This TCR beta chain was retrieved from a study of blood T cell repertoires in COVID-19 (dated by TCRdb to about 2020). Context from the whole study: The collaborator samples originated in the United States, Italy and Spain and spanned the acute and convalescent phases of COVID-19. The prospective study material was composed of cDNA or gDNA derived from T cells, B-cell-depleted T cells, or PBMCs. Nearly every sample came with metadata listing a de-identified subject ID, COVID-19 status, age in years and sex. The repertoires were made available in a free public database intended to serve as a resource for research on the immune response to SARS-CoV-2. The samples were drawn from the first 160 participants of the ongoing ImmuneRACE study and from 1,254 subjects provided by 6 global collaborators. Subjects who had been exposed to COVID-19, were actively infected with it, or had recovered from it provided the deeply sampled blood TCRbeta repertoires that made up the dataset. Where HLA class I and class II types were available, the types were taken from metadata supplied by the sample provider, not from assay-based typing. What the work shows at the level of the full study, not this receptor alone: The quantity of clinical and demographic metadata differed by source and by participant and was supplied without curation.

V was cut back by 8 bases and J by 5 bases, leaving a gap of 20 bases between them. For CDR1 and CDR2, the germline V gene lists KGHSH and LQKENI. The CDR3 covers 15 residues, taking in both the cysteine and the phenylalanine. This entry keeps only the CDR3 DNA: 45 bases, framed from base 1. A remark on this clone: The antigen this receptor binds is unknown. One base away there is no much larger clone; base qualities are not given.

TCRbeta CDR3 regions were amplified from genomic DNA using the immunoSEQ Assay, a bias-controlled multiplex PCR. The original methods were these. Nucleated cell counts per sample were estimated from amplification of reference gene primers within the assay. Sequence reads were collapsed and filtered to measure the absolute abundance of every unique TCRbeta CDR3 rearrangement. Productive Simpson clonality was computed per sample as the square root of Simpson's diversity index over productive rearrangements. What TCRdb holds here is the immuneACCESS table cut down to in-frame rearrangements. Part of the clones is not present; checked against another copy, under half of the missing clones reflect an unresolved V gene, and the others are unexplained. That table gives V, J and clone size, and the DNA gave D and trimming. The sample includes 150,000 to 200,000 clones, with about 82% observed a single time. The top ten hold 7% to 10% of the sample.

Participants in the prospective study were enrolled through a virtual design, were aged roughly 18 to 100 years, and lived in approximately 24 United States geographic areas. Cohort assignment in the prospective study relied on participant-reported clinical history from a screening survey and a study questionnaire. Recovered participants in ImmuneRACE Cohort 3 were defined by two consecutive negative NP/OP PCR tests, clearance by a healthcare professional, or resolution of symptoms. Each participant in the prospective study had whole blood, serum and a nasopharyngeal or oropharyngeal swab collected by mobile phlebotomists. Additional blood draws and questionnaires over an approximately two-month period could optionally be provided by prospective study participants. Before DNA extraction, prospective study blood samples were shipped either frozen or at room temperature.

This sequence was found in a woman aged 25 to 39 who had recovered from COVID-19. Here the chain combines TRBV18 and TRBJ2-3, and possibly TRBD2, on 6 matching bases. The sample taken for sequencing was PBMCs or T cells enriched from blood (not recorded which). CDR3 protein: CASLPGSRDGDTQYF. The sequenced DNA: TGTGCCAGCCTCCCTGGGTCGCGGGACGGAGATACGCAGTATTTT.